This TCR beta chain was captured in a study of CD8 T cells in Susac syndrome. Whole-study findings and limits: The relatively small number of individuals in the TCR sequencing and HLA analysis was acknowledged by the study.

With random hexamers, reverse transcription was performed on about 0.5 to 1 ug of RNA. Multiplex immunoSEQ PCR targeted 54 Vbeta and 13 Jbeta TCR beta segments. In TCRdb, the immunoSEQ multiplex PCR reads were re-called with MiXCR into one record per CDR3 protein. The data contain 150,000 to 200,000 distinct CDR3 sequences, approximately 94% of them singletons. Of note for this clonotype: Its antigen is currently unknown. A junction end diverges from the germline sequence, so it may reflect a read error.

The CDR3 covers 13 residues. Germline loops: CDR1 DFQATT, CDR2 SNEGSKA (reference sequence). The CD8+ and CD4+ T cells were negatively isolated, with the TEMRA cells enriched by FACS. This TCR was sampled from a human donor with multiple sclerosis. The source material was CD4+ T cells from PBMCs. This rearrangement joins TRBV20-1 to TRBJ2-7, with D uncertain. The CDR3 loop is CSARATRSDEQYF. CDR3 nucleotides: TGCAGTGCTAGAGCGACTCGCTCCGACGAGCAGTACTTC.